The TCR beta chain described here comes from a study of identical twins. TCRdb re-called the 5' RACE reads through MiXCR, storing one row per CDR3 protein. Among 500,000 to 600,000 distinct CDR3 sequences, approximately 22% were seen once, and the ten largest hold roughly 0.9%. There are 14 residues in the CDR3. V was pared by 1 base and J by 7 bases, with 15 bases between. The germline V gene has CDR1 SGDLS and CDR2 YYNGEE. This sample also belongs to another study, concerning T cells expressing NK-cell markers. As that study records: Investigators obtained TCR beta repertoires from sorted CD3+CD56+NKG2C+, CD3+CD56+NKG2C- and CD3+CD56-NKG2C+ T cells.

The receptor comes from a woman between 18 and 29 years old in good health. What was sequenced was CD4+ T cells sorted from blood. The chain carries TRBV9 and TRBJ2-7; the D call may be TRBD1 or TRBD2 (6 bases each). The CDR3 spells CASSVSRGLREQYF. The CDR3 DNA is TGTGCCAGCAGCGTAAGTCGGGGGCTGAGGGAGCAGTACTTC.